Below, 17 T cell receptor beta chains from the same sample are listed, as sequenced in a study of blood T cell repertoires in COVID-19. Sequenced by immunoSEQ multiplex PCR; TCRdb stores in-frame clones only, minus some. The sample contains a few hundred thousand clones, approximately 88% of which appear only once. Sequences were obtained from PBMCs or T cells enriched from blood (not recorded which). The receptors here all came from a man younger than 35 with acute COVID-19.

The CDR3 DNA reads TGTGCCAGTACAGAAAGCAATCAGCCCCAGCATTTT. Translating it yields CASTESNQPQHF. The chain has TRBV28 and TRBJ1-5; D not certain. Germline V CDR1 and CDR2: MDHEN, SYDVKM. V was clipped by 9 bases and J by 1 base, with 7 bases between them. The CDR3 has 12 residues.

The rearrangement links TRBV4-3 to TRBJ2-1; 10 positions match TRBD1. The junction had 7 bases not matched to a gene; V was cut back by 1 base and J by 7 bases. CDR3 size: 16 residues. Germline V CDR1 and CDR2: LGHNA, YSLEER. The CDR3: CASSQARTGGSNEQFF. CDR3 sequence (DNA): TGCGCCAGCAGCCAAGCGAGGACAGGGGGGAGTAATGAGCAGTTCTTC.

This clone came up once. V and J are TRBV5-6 and TRBJ2-1; the D gene is possibly TRBD1 (6 bases). The V gene lost 5 bases and the J gene lost 9 bases, with 12 bases spanning the gap. Per germline, CDR1 SGHDT and CDR2 YYEEEE. The CDR3 is 12 residues long. The CDR3 bases are TGTGCCAGCAGTGACAGGAGCGCTGAGCAGTTCTTC. Amino acids: CASSDRSAEQFF. Looking up the rest from reference TRBV5-6 and TRBJ2-1 gives the full variable domain: DAGVTQSPTHLIKTRGQQVTLRCSPKSGHDTVSWYQQALGQGPQFIFQYYEEEERQRGNFPDRFSGHQFPNYSSELNVNALLLGDSALYLCASSDRSAEQFFGPGTRLTVL.

The chain combines TRBV5-6 with TRBJ2-2, with D possibly TRBD2 on 5 matching bases. Looked up from germline, CDR1 is SGHDT and CDR2 is YYEEEE. Trimming shortened V by 0 bases and J by 6 bases, and 6 bases separated the two germline ends. The CDR3 length is 13 residues. The CDR3 sequence: CASSLGGPGELFF. CDR3 in DNA: TGTGCCAGCAGCTTGGGAGGGCCCGGGGAGCTGTTTTTT.

The chain employs TRBV5-1 and TRBJ2-3; TRBD2 matches 7 bases. Germline values: CDR1 SGHRS, CDR2 YFSETQ. The trim removed 0 bases at V and 4 bases at J, leaving 11 bases unmatched. This CDR3 has 17 amino acids. CDR3 residues: CASSLADGRPVADTQYF. The DNA of the CDR3 is TGCGCCAGCAGCTTGGCGGACGGGAGGCCCGTCGCAGATACGCAGTATTTT.

The chain has TRBV28 and TRBJ2-7; TRBD1 might be the D (5 bases). The V gene's germline CDR1 is MDHEN and CDR2 SYDVKM. Trimming removed 7 bases at V and 2 bases at J, with 12 bases between. This CDR3 is built from 13 residues. The CDR3, as DNA: TGTGCCAGCAACGATTGGACAACCTACGAGCAGTACTTC. Amino acids: CASNDWTTYEQYF. Variable domain in full (rest from reference TRBV28 and TRBJ2-7): DVKVTQSSRYLVKRTGEKVFLECVQDMDHENMFWYRQDPGLGLRLIYFSYDVKMKEKGDIPEGYSVSREKKERFSLILESASTNQTSMYLCASNDWTTYEQYFGPGTRLTVT.

About this clone itself: Additional DNA sequences in this sample encode the identical CDR3. The chain joins TRBV9 to TRBJ1-5; weak D call: TRBD1 (6 bases). This CDR3 contains 15 residues. With 0 bases removed from V and 7 bases from J, the gap between germline ends came to 14 bases. The germline gives CDR1 SGDLS, CDR2 YYNGEE. CDR3 region: CASSVGGGAGQPQHF. The CDR3 nucleotides are TGTGCCAGCAGCGTAGGCGGGGGCGCAGGACAGCCCCAGCATTTT.

This clone has only a few counts. The chain links TRBV18 to TRBJ2-1; 7 bases align to TRBD1. Unmatched junction bases numbered 2, after V lost 3 bases and J lost 6 bases. Germline V CDR1 and CDR2: KGHSH, LQKENI. CDR3 length: 13 residues. This CDR3 reads CASSPRTGNEQFF. As DNA, the CDR3 is TGTGCCAGCTCACCCAGGACAGGCAATGAGCAGTTCTTC.

V is TRBV27 and J is TRBJ2-7, with 10 bases fitting TRBD1. The CDR3 runs 14 residues. Germline V gene sequence: CDR1 MNHEY, CDR2 SMNVEV (reference sequence). V shed 6 bases and J 6 bases; nucleotides not matched to a gene: 8. CDR3 in amino acids: CASSMDRGGLEQYF. The CDR3, as DNA: TGTGCCAGCAGCATGGACAGGGGGGGCCTCGAGCAGTACTTC.

This clone was recorded at least ten times. The gene calls are TRBV9 and TRBJ1-1; D not certain. V lost 0 bases to trimming and J lost 6 bases, with 3 bases between them. The CDR3 extends over 11 amino acids. CDR1 is SGDLS, CDR2 YYNGEE, per germline. The DNA of the CDR3 is TGTGCCAGCAGCGTAGGCGCTGAAGCTTTCTTT. It codes for CASSVGAEAFF.

This clone was picked up one time. The V call is TRBV5-1, the J call TRBJ2-6; D is possibly TRBD1 (6 bases). Trimming shortened V by 6 bases and J by 4 bases, and 17 bases separated the two germline ends. Germline CDR1 and CDR2: SGHRS and YFSETQ. The CDR3 length is 16 residues. CDR3 coding DNA: TGCGCCAGCACCCGTAACACAGGGACCGGGGCCAACGTCCTGACTTTC. Amino acids: CASTRNTGTGANVLTF.

The sample holds a few counts of this clone. The chain is built from TRBV11-3 and TRBJ2-3; 8 bases map to TRBD1. The CDR3 is 17 residues long. Trimming removed 3 bases from V and 5 bases from J; junction bases left unmatched: 13. CDR1 and CDR2 from the germline V gene are SGHNT and YENEEA. CDR3 sequence reads: CASSFSFRGQGGDTQYF. In DNA form, the CDR3 reads TGTGCCAGCAGCTTTTCTTTTAGAGGACAGGGAGGAGATACGCAGTATTTT.

CDR3 in amino acids: CASSFSPTGLADFSYEQYF. Written as DNA, the CDR3 is TGTGCCAGCAGCTTTAGTCCCACCGGCCTAGCGGACTTCTCCTACGAGCAGTACTTC. This rearrangement joins TRBV7-6 to TRBJ2-7; 7 positions agree with TRBD2. The CDR3 runs to 19 residues. J lost 0 bases, V lost 3 bases, and 17 bases had no gene match. Per the germline V gene, CDR1 is SGHVS and CDR2 is FNYEAQ.

The chain couples TRBV7-9 to TRBJ1-2; a possible D gene is TRBD1 (6 bases). This CDR3 is 12 amino acids long. CDR1 SEHNR and CDR2 FQNEAQ come from the germline V gene (reference sequence). Trimming took 1 base from V and 9 from J, leaving 9 bases between them. This CDR3 reads CASSLEDRRYTF. Here the CDR3 DNA reads TGTGCCAGCAGCTTAGAAGACAGGCGCTACACCTTC.

The genes are TRBV27 and TRBJ1-6; possible D gene TRBD1, 6 bases. The V gene lost 6 bases and the J gene lost 6 bases, with 12 bases spanning the gap. The germline V gene has CDR1 MNHEY and CDR2 SMNVEV (reference sequence). This CDR3 has 14 amino acids. CDR3 sequence (DNA): TGTGCCAGCAGGGGATCAGGGGCTAATTCACCCCTCCACTTT. Translated, it gives CASRGSGANSPLHF.

This chain links TRBV7-3 with TRBJ2-1; 7 nucleotides align to TRBD2. V shed 3 bases, J shed 2 bases, and the junction held 4 bases outside the gene matches. This CDR3 is built from 15 residues. Looked up from germline, CDR1 is SGHTA and CDR2 is FQGTGA. The CDR3 here is CASSFLAATYNEQFF. The DNA for the CDR3 is TGTGCCAGCAGCTTCCTAGCGGCAACCTACAATGAGCAGTTCTTC.

This clone was seen a single time. The genes are TRBV2 and TRBJ1-5; D is possibly TRBD1 (5 bases). V was cut by 5 bases and J by 6 bases, with 14 bases left in between. This CDR3 comprises 14 residues. Per germline, CDR1 SNHLY and CDR2 FYNNEI. The CDR3 spells CASSSSGGSQPQHF. The CDR3 nucleotides read TGTGCCAGCAGTTCATCGGGGGGGAGTCAGCCCCAGCATTTT.